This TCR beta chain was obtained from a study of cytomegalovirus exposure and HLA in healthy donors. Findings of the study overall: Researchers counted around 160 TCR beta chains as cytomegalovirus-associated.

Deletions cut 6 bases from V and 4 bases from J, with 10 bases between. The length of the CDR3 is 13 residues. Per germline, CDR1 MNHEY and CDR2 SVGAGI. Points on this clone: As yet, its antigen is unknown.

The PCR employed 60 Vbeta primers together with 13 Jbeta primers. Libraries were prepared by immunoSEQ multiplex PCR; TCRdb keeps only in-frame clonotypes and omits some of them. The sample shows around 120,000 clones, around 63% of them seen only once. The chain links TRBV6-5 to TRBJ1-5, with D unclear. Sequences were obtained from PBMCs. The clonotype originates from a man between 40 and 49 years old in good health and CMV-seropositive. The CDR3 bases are TGTGCCAGCAGGGCGGGCCTTAATCAGCCCCAGCATTTT. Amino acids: CASRAGLNQPQHF.